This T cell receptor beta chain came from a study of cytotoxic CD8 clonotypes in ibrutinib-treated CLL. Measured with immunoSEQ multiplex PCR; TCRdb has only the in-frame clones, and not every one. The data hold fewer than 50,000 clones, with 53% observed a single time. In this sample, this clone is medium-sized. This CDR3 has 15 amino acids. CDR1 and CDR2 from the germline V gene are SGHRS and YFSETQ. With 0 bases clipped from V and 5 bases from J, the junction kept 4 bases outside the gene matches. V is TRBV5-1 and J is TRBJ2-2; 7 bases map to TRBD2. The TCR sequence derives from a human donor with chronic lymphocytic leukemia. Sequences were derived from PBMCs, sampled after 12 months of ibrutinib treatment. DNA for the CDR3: TGCGCCAGCAGCTTGGAAGCGGGAAAGACCGGGGAGCTGTTTTTT. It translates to CASSLEAGKTGELFF.